The 10 T cell receptor beta chains in this list originate from one sample, sequenced in a study of blood T cells in healthy people across ages. Sample-barcoded 5' priming and a J-beta primer mix drove a second PCR of about 7 to 11 cycles. TCRdb used MiXCR to reprocess the 5' RACE reads, holding one entry per CDR3 protein. The data contain 1.5 million to 2 million distinct CDR3 sequences, about 49% of them seen just once; the ten biggest clones take up around 2.1%. The sample comprised blood. These receptors came from a woman aged 40 to 50 in good health.

The CDR3 protein is CATSRSNGHEQFF. The CDR3 DNA follows: TGTGCCACCAGCAGATCAAACGGGCATGAGCAGTTCTTC. V gene TRBV15 combines with J gene TRBJ2-1; D gene unclear. Trimming stripped 2 bases from V and 8 bases from J, with 10 bases between. The CDR3 is 13 residues long. The germline CDR1 and CDR2 sequences are LNHNV and YYDKDF (reference sequence).

V gene TRBV5-6 combines with J gene TRBJ2-1; 8 nucleotides agree with TRBD1. The CDR3 length is 12 residues. V was pared by 3 bases and J by 10 bases, with 3 bases of the junction left unmatched. The V gene's germline CDR1 is SGHDT and CDR2 YYEEEE. CDR3 in DNA: TGTGCCAGCAGCTCCTGGGACAGGGAGCAGTTCTTC. Its translation is CASSSWDREQFF.

The chain links TRBV24-1 to TRBJ2-1; 9 positions agree with TRBD1. This CDR3 region has 15 residues. V shed 0 bases, J shed 8 bases, and the junction held 4 bases outside the gene matches. The germline V gene encodes CDR1 KGHDR and CDR2 SFDVKD. For the CDR3, the DNA is TGTGCCACCAGTGATTTGGGGACAGGGTTGGATGAGCAGTTCTTC. Its protein is CATSDLGTGLDEQFF.

V is TRBV6-1 and J is TRBJ1-2; TRBD1 matches at 7 bases. Trimming took 7 bases from V and 7 from J; bases not matched to a gene: 9. The germline V gene has CDR1 MNHNS and CDR2 SASEGT. The CDR3 sequence is 13 residues long. CDR3 DNA sequence: TGTGCCAGCACTAAGGACAGGTTAAGTGGCTACACCTTC. Amino acid sequence: CASTKDRLSGYTF.

The genes are TRBV7-9 and TRBJ2-1; D not certain. Trimming shortened V by 4 bases and J by 6 bases, and 19 bases separated the two germline ends. The CDR3 is 16 residues long. Germline CDR1 and CDR2: SEHNR and FQNEAQ (reference sequence). The CDR3, as DNA: TGTGCCAGCAGCTCCAATCCTGCTGGGCGAGCCAATGAGCAGTTCTTC. Protein product: CASSSNPAGRANEQFF. The full variable domain, with the rest looked up from reference TRBV7-9 and TRBJ2-1, is DTGVSQNPRHKITKRGQNVTFRCDPISEHNRLYWYRQTLGQGPEFLTYFQNEAQLEKSRLLSDRFSAERPKGSFSTLEIQRTEQGDSAMYLCASSSNPAGRANEQFFGPGTRLTVL.

Here the CDR3 reads CASSQHRGLGTDTQYF. Written as DNA, the CDR3 is TGTGCCAGCAGCCAGCACAGGGGTCTGGGCACAGATACGCAGTATTTT. This chain connects TRBV7-3 to TRBJ2-3; 7 bases line up with TRBD1. Germline-derived CDR1 and CDR2 are SGHTA and FQGTGA. The CDR3 has 16 amino acids. V lost 5 bases and J lost 1; bases outside the gene matches: 9. The full variable domain, with the rest looked up from reference TRBV7-3 and TRBJ2-3, is GAGVSQTPSNKVTEKGKYVELRCDPISGHTALYWYRQSLGQGPEFLIYFQGTGAADDSGLPNDRFFAVRPEGSVSTLKIQRTERGDSAVYLCASSQHRGLGTDTQYFGPGTRLTVL.

The genes are TRBV7-6 and TRBJ1-5; 7 nucleotides line up with TRBD1. The V and J ends lost 1 base and 0 bases, in that order; junction bases with no gene match: 6. CDR1 is SGHVS, CDR2 FNYEAQ, per germline. This CDR3 has 17 amino acids. CDR3 DNA sequence: TGTGCCAGCAGCTTAGATACAGGGGCCTATAGCAATCAGCCCCAGCATTTT. It codes for CASSLDTGAYSNQPQHF.

This chain links TRBV9 with TRBJ1-2; TRBD1 agrees at 11 bases. This CDR3 contains 16 residues. In germline, CDR1 is SGDLS, CDR2 YYNGEE. Trimming cost V 5 bases and J 0 bases; bases outside gene matches: 6. CDR3 sequence reads: CASSGQGALANYGYTF. The CDR3 region has the DNA TGTGCCAGCAGTGGACAGGGGGCCTTGGCTAACTATGGCTACACCTTC.

This clonotype was detected a few times. The J gene is TRBJ2-5, the V gene TRBV5-1; D is perhaps TRBD2 (6 bases). This CDR3 is built from 13 residues. The V gene lost 4 bases and the J gene lost 5 bases, with 12 bases spanning the gap. Germline CDR1 SGHRS, CDR2 YFSETQ. The CDR3 loop is CASSGGVMETQYF. In DNA form, the CDR3 reads TGCGCCAGCAGCGGAGGGGTCATGGAGACCCAGTACTTC.

The V and J genes are TRBV6-5 and TRBJ2-6; no firm D call. The CDR3 is 12 amino acids. From germline, CDR1 is MNHEY and CDR2 SVGAGI. V lost 10 bases and J lost 0, with 4 bases in between. CDR3 bases: TGTGCCACCCTCTCTGGGGCCAACGTCCTGACTTTC. It is translated as CATLSGANVLTF.